This TCR beta chain emerged from a study of ipilimumab plus nivolumab after autologous stem cell transplantation. Study background: Patients received a median of about 5 ipilimumab and roughly eight nivolumab doses. The DLBCL cohort had primary refractory and relapsed disease, with 18-month progression-free survival of approximately 87% and 28%. Study conclusions and caveats: Per the authors, repertoire, Treg and microbiota data justify further study.

This CDR3 contains 14 residues. Germline V gene lookup returns CDR1 SGHAT and CDR2 FQNNGV. Patients received nivolumab 3 mg/kg at weeks 1, 4, 7, 10, then fortnightly to week 26. Sequencing was performed with immunoSEQ multiplex PCR; in TCRdb, only in-frame clones are kept and a portion is missing. The sample yields tens of thousands of clones, over 80% seen once. For this clone: Antigen: not known.

The chain links TRBV11-2 to TRBJ2-5, with 9 positions matching TRBD1. Gene TRBJ2-7 matches the end of the DNA better, so the J call may be wrong. This receptor was identified in a male donor with diffuse large B-cell lymphoma. The sequencing here drew on PBMCs, taken in a trial of ipilimumab plus nivolumab as post-transplant consolidation. The CDR3 region is CASSPRTGVGEQYF. The DNA for the CDR3 is TGTGCCAGCAGCCCACGGACAGGGGTGGGCGAGCAGTACTTC.